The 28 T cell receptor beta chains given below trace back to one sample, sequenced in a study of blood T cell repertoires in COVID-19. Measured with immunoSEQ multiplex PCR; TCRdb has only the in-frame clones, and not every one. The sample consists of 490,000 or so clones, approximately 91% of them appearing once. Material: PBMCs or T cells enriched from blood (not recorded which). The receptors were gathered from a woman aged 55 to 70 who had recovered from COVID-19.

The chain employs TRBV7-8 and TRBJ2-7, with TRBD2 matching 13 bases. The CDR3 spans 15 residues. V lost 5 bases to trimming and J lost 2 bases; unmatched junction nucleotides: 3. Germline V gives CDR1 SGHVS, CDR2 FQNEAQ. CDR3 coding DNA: TGTGCCAGCAGCCCGGGACTAGCGGGACCCTACGAGCAGTACTTC. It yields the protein CASSPGLAGPYEQYF.

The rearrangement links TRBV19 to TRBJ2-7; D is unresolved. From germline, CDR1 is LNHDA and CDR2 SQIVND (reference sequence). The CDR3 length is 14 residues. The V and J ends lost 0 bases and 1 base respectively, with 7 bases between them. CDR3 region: CASSIDRESYEQYF. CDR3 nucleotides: TGTGCCAGTAGTATAGATCGAGAGTCCTACGAGCAGTACTTC.

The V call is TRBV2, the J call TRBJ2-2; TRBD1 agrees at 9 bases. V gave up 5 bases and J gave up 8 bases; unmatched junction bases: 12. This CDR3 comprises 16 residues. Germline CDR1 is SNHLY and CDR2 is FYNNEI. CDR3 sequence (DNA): TGTGCCAGCAGTTTCTGGGGGACAGGGCTATCGGGGGAGCTGTTTTTT. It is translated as CASSFWGTGLSGELFF.

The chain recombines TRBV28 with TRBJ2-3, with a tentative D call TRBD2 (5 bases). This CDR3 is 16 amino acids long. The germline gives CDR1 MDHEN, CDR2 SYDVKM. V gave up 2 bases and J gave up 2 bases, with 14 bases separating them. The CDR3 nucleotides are TGTGCCAGCAGTTTAGCGGGTCACCTGCTCACAGATACGCAGTATTTT. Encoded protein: CASSLAGHLLTDTQYF. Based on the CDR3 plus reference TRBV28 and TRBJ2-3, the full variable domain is DVKVTQSSRYLVKRTGEKVFLECVQDMDHENMFWYRQDPGLGLRLIYFSYDVKMKEKGDIPEGYSVSREKKERFSLILESASTNQTSMYLCASSLAGHLLTDTQYFGPGTRLTVL.

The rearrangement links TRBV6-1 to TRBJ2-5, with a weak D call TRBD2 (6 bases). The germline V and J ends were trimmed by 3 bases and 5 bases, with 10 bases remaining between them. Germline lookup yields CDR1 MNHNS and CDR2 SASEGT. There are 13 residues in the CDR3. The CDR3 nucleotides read TGTGCCAGCAGTGACAGGGCGGGGGAGACCCAGTACTTC. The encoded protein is CASSDRAGETQYF.

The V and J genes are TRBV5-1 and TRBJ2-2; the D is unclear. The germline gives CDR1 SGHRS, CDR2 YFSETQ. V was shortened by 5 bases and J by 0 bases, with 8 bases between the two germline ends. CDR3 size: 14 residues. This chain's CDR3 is CASSERPNTGELFF. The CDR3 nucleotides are TGCGCCAGCAGTGAGCGCCCGAACACCGGGGAGCTGTTTTTT.

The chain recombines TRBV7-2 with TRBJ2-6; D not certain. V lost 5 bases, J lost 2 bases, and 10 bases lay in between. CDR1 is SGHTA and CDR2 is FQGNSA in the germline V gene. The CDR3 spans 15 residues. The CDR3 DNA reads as TGTGCCAGCAGCCCCCGCACAACTGGGGCCAACGTCCTGACTTTC. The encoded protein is CASSPRTTGANVLTF. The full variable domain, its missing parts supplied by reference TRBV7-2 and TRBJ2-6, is GAGVSQSPSNKVTEKGKDVELRCDPISGHTALYWYRQSLGQGLEFLIYFQGNSAPDKSGLPSDRFSAERTGGSVSTLTIQRTQQEDSAVYLCASSPRTTGANVLTFGAGSRLTVL.

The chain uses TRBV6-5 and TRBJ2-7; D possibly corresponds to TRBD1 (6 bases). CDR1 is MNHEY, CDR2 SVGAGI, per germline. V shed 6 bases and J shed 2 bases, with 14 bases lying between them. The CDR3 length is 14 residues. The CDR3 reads CASSPWGRPYEQYF. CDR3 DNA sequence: TGTGCCAGCAGCCCCTGGGGGCGACCCTACGAGCAGTACTTC.

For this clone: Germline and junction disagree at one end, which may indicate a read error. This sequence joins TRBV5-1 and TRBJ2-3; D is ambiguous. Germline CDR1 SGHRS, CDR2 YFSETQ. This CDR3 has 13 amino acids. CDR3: CASSAYRVDAQYF. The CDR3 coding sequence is TGCGCCAGCAGCGCTTATAGAGTAGATGCGCAGTATTTT.

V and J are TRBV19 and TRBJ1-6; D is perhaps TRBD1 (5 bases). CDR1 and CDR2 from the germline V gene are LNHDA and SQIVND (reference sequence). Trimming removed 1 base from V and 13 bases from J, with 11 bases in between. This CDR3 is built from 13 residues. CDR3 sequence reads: CASSIVSGGPLHF. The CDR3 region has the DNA TGTGCCAGTAGTATAGTGTCCGGGGGTCCCCTCCACTTT. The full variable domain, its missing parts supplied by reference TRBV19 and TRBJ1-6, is DGGITQSPKYLFRKEGQNVTLSCEQNLNHDAMYWYRQDPGQGLRLIYYSQIVNDFQKGDIAEGYSVSREKKESFPLTVTSAQKNPTAFYLCASSIVSGGPLHFGNGTRLTVT.

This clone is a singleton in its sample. The chain's CDR3 is CATSEGNGITYGYTF. The DNA for the CDR3 is TGTGCCACCAGTGAGGGTAACGGGATTACCTATGGCTACACCTTC. The gene calls are TRBV24-1 and TRBJ1-2; D is undetermined. V was shortened by 4 bases and J by 4 bases, with 15 bases between the two germline ends. Germline assignment: CDR1 KGHDR and CDR2 SFDVKD. The CDR3 covers 15 residues.

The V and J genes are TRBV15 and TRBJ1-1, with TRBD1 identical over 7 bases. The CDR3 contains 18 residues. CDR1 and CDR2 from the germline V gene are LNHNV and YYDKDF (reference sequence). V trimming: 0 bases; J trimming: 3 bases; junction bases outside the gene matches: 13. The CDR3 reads CATSRDLLSGRGDTEAFF. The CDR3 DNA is TGTGCCACCAGCAGAGATTTGTTGTCGGGCAGGGGGGACACTGAAGCTTTCTTT.

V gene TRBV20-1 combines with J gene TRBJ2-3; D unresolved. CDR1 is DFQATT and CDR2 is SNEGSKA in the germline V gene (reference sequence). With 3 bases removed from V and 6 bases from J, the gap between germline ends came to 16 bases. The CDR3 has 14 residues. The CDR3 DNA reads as TGCAGTGCTAGTCGGAGTTTCGTCGCGGATACGCAGTATTTT. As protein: CSASRSFVADTQYF.

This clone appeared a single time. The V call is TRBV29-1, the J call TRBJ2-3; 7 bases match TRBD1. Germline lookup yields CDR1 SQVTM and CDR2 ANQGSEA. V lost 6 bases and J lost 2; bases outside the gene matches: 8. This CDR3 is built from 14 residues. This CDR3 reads CSVRTGSTTDTQYF. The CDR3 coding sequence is TGCAGCGTCCGGACAGGTTCGACCACAGATACGCAGTATTTT.

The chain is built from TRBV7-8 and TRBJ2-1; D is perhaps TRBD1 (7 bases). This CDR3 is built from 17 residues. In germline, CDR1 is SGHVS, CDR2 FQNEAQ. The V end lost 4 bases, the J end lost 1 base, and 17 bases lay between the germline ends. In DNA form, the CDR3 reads TGTGCCAGCAGCTCGGTGGTGGCAGGGGGGTCCTACAATGAGCAGTTCTTC. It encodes CASSSVVAGGSYNEQFF.

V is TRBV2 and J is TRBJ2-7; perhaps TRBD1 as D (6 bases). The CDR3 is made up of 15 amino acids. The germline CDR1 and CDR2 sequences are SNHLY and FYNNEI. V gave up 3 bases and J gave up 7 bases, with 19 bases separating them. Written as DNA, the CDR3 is TGTGCCAGCAGTGATGGCAGGGGAAGGGTAGGGGAGCAGTACTTC. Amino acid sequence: CASSDGRGRVGEQYF.

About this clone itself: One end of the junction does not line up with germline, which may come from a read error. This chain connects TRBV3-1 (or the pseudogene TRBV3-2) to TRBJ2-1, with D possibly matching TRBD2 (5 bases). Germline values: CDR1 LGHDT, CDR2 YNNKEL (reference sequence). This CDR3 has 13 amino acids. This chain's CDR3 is CASSQDWPSPLVF. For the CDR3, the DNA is TGTGCCAGCAGCCAAGATTGGCCTAGCCCCCTGGTCTTC.

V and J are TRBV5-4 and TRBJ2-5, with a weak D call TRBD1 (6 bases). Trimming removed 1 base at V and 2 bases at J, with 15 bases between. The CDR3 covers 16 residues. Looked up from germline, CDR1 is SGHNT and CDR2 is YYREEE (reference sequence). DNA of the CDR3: TGTGCCAGCAGCTTGAATAAAAACAGGGAGCAAGAGACCCAGTACTTC. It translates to CASSLNKNREQETQYF.

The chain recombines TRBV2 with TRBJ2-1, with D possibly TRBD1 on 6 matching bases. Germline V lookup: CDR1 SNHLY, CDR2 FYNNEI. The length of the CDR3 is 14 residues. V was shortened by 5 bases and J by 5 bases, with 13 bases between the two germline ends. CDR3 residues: CASSMGTYDNEQFF. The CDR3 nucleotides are TGTGCCAGCAGTATGGGGACATACGACAATGAGCAGTTCTTC.

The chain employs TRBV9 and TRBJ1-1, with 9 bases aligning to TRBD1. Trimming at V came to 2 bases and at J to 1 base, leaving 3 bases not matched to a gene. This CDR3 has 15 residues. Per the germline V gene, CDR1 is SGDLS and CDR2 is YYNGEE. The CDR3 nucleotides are TGTGCCAGCAGCGTCCACAGGGGGCCGAACACTGAAGCTTTCTTT. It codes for CASSVHRGPNTEAFF. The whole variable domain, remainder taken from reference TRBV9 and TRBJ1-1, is DSGVTQTPKHLITATGQRVTLRCSPRSGDLSVYWYQQSLDQGLQFLIQYYNGEERAKGNILERFSAQQFPDLHSELNLSSLELGDSALYFCASSVHRGPNTEAFFGQGTRLTVV.

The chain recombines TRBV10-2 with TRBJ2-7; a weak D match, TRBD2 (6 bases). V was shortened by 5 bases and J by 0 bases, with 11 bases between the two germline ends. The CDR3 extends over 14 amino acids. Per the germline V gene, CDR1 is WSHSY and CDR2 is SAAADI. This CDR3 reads CASSQDGSSYEQYV. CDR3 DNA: TGCGCCAGCAGTCAGGACGGGAGCTCCTACGAGCAGTACGTC.

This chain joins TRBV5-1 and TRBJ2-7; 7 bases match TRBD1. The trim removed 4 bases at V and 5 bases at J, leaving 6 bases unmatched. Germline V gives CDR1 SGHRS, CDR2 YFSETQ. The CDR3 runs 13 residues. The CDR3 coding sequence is TGCGCCAGCAGCCTCCAGGGGGAAGACGAGCAGTACTTC. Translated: CASSLQGEDEQYF.

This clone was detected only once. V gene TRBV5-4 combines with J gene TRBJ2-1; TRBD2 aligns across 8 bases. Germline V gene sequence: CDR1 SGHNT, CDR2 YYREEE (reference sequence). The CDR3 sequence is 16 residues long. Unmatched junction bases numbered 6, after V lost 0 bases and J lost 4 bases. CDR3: CASSLARRGVYNEQFF. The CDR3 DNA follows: TGTGCCAGCAGCTTGGCCAGGCGGGGGGTATACAATGAGCAGTTCTTC.

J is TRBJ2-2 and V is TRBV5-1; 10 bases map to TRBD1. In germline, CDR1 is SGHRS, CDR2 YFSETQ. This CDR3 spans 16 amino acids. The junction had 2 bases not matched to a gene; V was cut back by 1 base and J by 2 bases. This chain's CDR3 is CASSLWTGGNTGELFF. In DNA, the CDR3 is TGCGCCAGCAGCTTGTGGACAGGGGGTAACACCGGGGAGCTGTTTTTT.

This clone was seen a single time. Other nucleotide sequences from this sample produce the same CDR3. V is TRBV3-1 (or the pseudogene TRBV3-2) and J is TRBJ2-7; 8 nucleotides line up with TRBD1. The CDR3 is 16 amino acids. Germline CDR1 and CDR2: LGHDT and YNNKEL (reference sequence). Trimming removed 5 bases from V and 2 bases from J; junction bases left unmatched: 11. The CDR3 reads CASSTQPGTGAYEQYF. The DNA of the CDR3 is TGTGCCAGCAGCACCCAACCCGGGACAGGAGCCTACGAGCAGTACTTC.

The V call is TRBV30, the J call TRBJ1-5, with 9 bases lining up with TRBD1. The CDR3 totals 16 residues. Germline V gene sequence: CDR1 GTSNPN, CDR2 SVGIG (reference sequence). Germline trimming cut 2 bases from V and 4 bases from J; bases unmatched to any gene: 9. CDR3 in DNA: TGTGCCTGGAGTACCGGGGACAGGGCCTTTAATCAGCCCCAGCATTTT. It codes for CAWSTGDRAFNQPQHF.

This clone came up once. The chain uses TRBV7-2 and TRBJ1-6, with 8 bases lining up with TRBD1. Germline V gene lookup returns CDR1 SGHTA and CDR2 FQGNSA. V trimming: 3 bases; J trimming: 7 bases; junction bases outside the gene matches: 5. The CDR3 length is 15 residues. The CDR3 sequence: CASSFDRGGNSPLHF. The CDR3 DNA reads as TGTGCCAGCAGCTTCGACAGGGGAGGCAATTCACCCCTCCACTTT.

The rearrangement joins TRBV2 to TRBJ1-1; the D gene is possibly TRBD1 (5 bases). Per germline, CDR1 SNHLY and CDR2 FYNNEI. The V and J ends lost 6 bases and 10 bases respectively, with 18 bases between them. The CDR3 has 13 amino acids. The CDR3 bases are TGTGCCAGCAGCCCCGGGCAGGGCCTGGTAGCTTTCTTT. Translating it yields CASSPGQGLVAFF.